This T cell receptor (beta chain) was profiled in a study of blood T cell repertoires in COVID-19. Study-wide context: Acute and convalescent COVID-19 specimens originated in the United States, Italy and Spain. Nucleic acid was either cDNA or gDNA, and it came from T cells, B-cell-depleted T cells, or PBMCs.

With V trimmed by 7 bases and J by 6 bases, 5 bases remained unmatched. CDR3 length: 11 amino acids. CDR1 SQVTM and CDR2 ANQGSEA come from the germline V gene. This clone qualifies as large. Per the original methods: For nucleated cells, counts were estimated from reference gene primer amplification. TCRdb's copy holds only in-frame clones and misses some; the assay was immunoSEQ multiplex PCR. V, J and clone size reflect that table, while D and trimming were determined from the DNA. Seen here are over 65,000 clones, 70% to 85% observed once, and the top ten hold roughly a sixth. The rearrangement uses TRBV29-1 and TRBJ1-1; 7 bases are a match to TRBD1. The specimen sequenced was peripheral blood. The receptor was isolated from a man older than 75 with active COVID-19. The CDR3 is CSALQGPEAFF. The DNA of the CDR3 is TGCAGCGCCCTACAGGGGCCTGAAGCTTTCTTT.